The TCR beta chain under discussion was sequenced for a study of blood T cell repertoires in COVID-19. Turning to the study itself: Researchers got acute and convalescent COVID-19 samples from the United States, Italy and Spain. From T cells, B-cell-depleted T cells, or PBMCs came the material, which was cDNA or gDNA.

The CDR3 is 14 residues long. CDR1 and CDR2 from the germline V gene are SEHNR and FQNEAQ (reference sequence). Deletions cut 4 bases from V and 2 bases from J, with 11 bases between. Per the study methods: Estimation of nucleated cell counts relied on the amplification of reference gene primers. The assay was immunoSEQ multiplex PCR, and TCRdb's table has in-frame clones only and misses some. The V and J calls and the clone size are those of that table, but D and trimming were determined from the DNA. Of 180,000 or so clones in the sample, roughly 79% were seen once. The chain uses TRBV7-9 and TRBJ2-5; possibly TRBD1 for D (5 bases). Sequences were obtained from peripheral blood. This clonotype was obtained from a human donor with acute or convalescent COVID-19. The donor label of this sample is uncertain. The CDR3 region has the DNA TGTGCCAGCAGCTCCTGGACACTACAAGAGACCCAGTACTTC. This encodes CASSSWTLQETQYF.